The next 9 T cell receptor beta chains were all read from a single sample in a study of T cells of healthy individuals (dated by TCRdb to the late 2010s). The method behind the library was 5' RACE. Sequencing used an Illumina MiSeq. TCRdb reworked the public reads: Q25 trimming with fastp, MiXCR clone assembly, productive beta chains retained. Each entry merges the rows of one CDR3 protein and shows their most common DNA and genes. Recorded for this sample are over 95,000 distinct CDR3 sequences; roughly 15% of them occurred a single time. 6.2% of the sample goes to the ten largest clones. The origin of the receptors is a human donor in good health.

This clonotype was detected many times. The chain employs TRBV9 and TRBJ1-1, with TRBD1 identical over 9 bases. CDR1 and CDR2 (germline): SGDLS, YYNGEE. This CDR3 contains 14 residues. Trimming took 3 bases from V and 4 from J; bases not matched to a gene: 4. This CDR3 reads CASSGQGVGTEAFF. The CDR3 coding sequence is TGTGCCAGCAGCGGACAGGGGGTCGGCACTGAAGCTTTCTTT.

This clonotype has at least ten counts. The V gene is TRBV28, the J gene TRBJ2-3; 9 bases are a match to TRBD2. Germline assignment: CDR1 MDHEN and CDR2 SYDVKM. This CDR3 has 15 residues. The V segment lost 6 bases and the J segment 5 bases; nucleotides outside the gene matches: 9. In DNA form, the CDR3 reads TGTGCCAGCAGCCTTGGCGGGAGGGCAAGAGATACGCAGTATTTT. It is translated as CASSLGGRARDTQYF.

This clonotype was seen a few times. V and J are TRBV6-2 or TRBV6-3 and TRBJ2-7; D gene uncertain. The CDR3 runs 12 residues. From germline, CDR1 is MNHEY and CDR2 SVGEGT. V was clipped by 6 bases and J by 7 bases, with 13 bases between them. DNA for the CDR3: TGTGCCAGCAGCGGCCGGGCCTGGGAGCAGTACTTC. Residues: CASSGRAWEQYF.

Many counts were recorded for this clonotype. The chain recombines TRBV29-1 with TRBJ1-2; D ambiguous. Per germline, CDR1 SQVTM and CDR2 ANQGSEA. This CDR3 contains 12 residues. Trimming pared 3 bases from V and 3 bases from J, leaving 8 bases between. The CDR3: CSVDTEYYGYTF. CDR3 in DNA: TGCAGCGTTGATACAGAATACTATGGCTACACCTTC.

The gene calls are TRBV4-2 and TRBJ2-2; D unclear. The germline CDR1 and CDR2 sequences are LGHNA and YNFKEQ. The CDR3 spans 11 residues. V lost 9 bases to trimming and J lost 3 bases, with 5 bases between them. The DNA for the CDR3 is TGTGCCAGTCAGGACACCGGGGAGCTGTTTTTT. It is translated as CASQDTGELFF.

The chain links TRBV20-1 to TRBJ1-2; possibly TRBD1 for D (6 bases). From germline, CDR1 is DFQATT and CDR2 SNEGSKA (reference sequence). Trimming took 1 base from V and 4 from J, leaving 10 bases between them. This CDR3 contains 13 residues. CDR3 in amino acids: CSARGQDSYGYTF. CDR3 nucleotide sequence: TGCAGTGCTAGAGGACAGGACTCCTATGGCTACACCTTC.

This clonotype came up a few times. The chain couples TRBV7-9 to TRBJ1-1, with D maybe TRBD1 (5 bases). The CDR3 totals 11 residues. Germline lookup yields CDR1 SEHNR and CDR2 FQNEAQ (reference sequence). The ends were cut back, 6 bases at V and 8 bases at J, with 10 bases in the middle. CDR3 coding DNA: TGTGCCAGCAGTGGGGCCCTCGAAGCTTTCTTT. It translates to CASSGALEAFF.

Only a few counts were recorded for this clonotype. The chain recombines TRBV20-1 with TRBJ2-5, with D perhaps matching TRBD2 (6 bases). This CDR3 has 14 residues. Trimming removed 5 bases at V and 4 bases at J, with 17 bases between. CDR1 is DFQATT and CDR2 is SNEGSKA in the germline V gene (reference sequence). Here the CDR3 DNA reads TGCAGTGCTCTCAAAGGAGCCGGGGGAGAGACCCAGTACTTC. Amino acid sequence: CSALKGAGGETQYF.

The V call is TRBV5-5, the J call TRBJ2-2, with no clear D. V shed 0 bases and J shed 6 bases, with 6 bases lying between them. This CDR3 region has 13 residues. CDR1 is SGHKS and CDR2 is YYEKEE in the germline V gene (reference sequence). For the CDR3, the DNA is TGTGCCAGCAGCTTGGGTCATTCCGGGGAGCTGTTTTTT. Protein product: CASSLGHSGELFF.